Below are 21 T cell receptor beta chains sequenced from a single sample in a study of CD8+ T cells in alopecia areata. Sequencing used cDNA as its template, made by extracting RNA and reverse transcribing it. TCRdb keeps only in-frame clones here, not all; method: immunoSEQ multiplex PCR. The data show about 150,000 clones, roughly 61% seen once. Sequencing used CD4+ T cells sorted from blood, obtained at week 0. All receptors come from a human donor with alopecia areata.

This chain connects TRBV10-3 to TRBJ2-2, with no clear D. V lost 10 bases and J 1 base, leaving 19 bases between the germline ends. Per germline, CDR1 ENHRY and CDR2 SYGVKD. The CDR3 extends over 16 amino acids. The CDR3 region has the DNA TGTGCCACTGCCCGAAACTCGTTAGGGAACACCGGGGAGCTGTTTTTT. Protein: CATARNSLGNTGELFF.

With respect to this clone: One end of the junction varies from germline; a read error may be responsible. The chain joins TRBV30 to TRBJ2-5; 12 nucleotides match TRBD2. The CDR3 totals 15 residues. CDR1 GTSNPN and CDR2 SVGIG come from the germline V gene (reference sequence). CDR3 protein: CAWTPGLAGTGGPNF. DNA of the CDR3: TGTGCCTGGACCCCAGGACTAGCGGGGACGGGGGGCCCAAACTTC.

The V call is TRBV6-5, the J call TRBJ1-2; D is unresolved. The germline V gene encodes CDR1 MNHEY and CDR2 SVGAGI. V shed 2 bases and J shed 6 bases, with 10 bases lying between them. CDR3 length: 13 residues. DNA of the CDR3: TGTGCCAGCAGTTACGGGCACGTCGATGGCTACACCTTC. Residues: CASSYGHVDGYTF.

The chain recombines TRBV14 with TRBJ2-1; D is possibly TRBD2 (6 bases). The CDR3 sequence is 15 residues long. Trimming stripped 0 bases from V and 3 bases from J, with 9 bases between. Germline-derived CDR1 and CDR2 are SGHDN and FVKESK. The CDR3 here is CASSQDWDFYNEQFF. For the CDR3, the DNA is TGTGCCAGCAGCCAAGATTGGGACTTCTACAATGAGCAGTTCTTC.

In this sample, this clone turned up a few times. The CDR3 loop reads CASRSLAGAADTQYF. DNA for the CDR3: TGTGCCAGCAGGTCATTAGCGGGGGCCGCAGATACGCAGTATTTT. The chain carries TRBV7-9 and TRBJ2-3, with 9 bases matching TRBD2. CDR1 SEHNR and CDR2 FQNEAQ come from the germline V gene (reference sequence). CDR3 length: 15 residues. With 6 bases clipped from V and 4 bases from J, the junction kept 8 bases outside the gene matches.

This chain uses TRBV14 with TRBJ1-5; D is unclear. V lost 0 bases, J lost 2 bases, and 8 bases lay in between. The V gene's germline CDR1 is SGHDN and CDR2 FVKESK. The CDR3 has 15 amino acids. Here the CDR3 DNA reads TGTGCCAGCAGCCAAGACAGTGGGCGCAATCAGCCCCAGCATTTT. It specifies CASSQDSGRNQPQHF.

The CDR3 reads CASSNRRETPTYF. CDR3 coding DNA: TGTGCCAGCAGCAACAGACGAGAGACCCCAACGTACTTC. The rearrangement uses TRBV7-8 and TRBJ2-5; no reliable D call. The V gene's germline CDR1 is SGHVS and CDR2 FQNEAQ. The V end lost 5 bases, the J end lost 13 bases, and 20 bases lay between the germline ends. The CDR3 consists of 13 residues.

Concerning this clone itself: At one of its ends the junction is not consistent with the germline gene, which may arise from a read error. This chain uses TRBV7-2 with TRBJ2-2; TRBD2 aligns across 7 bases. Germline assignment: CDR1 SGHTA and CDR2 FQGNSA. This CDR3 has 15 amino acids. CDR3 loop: CASRLAGGNTGELFF. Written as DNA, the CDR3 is TGTGCCAGCAGATTAGCGGGTGGGAACACCGGGGAGCTGTTTTTT.

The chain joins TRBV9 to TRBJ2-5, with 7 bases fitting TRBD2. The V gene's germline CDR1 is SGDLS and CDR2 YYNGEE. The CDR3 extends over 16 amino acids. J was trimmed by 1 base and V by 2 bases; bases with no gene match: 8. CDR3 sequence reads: CASSVAGGGTQETQYF. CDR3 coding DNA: TGTGCCAGCAGCGTGGCTGGCGGGGGAACCCAAGAGACCCAGTACTTC.

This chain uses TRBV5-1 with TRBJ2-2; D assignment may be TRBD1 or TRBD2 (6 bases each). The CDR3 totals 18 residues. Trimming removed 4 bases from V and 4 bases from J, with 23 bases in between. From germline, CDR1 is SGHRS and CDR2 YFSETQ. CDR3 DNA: TGCGCCAGCAGCAGAAGGACAGAATCCCAGGGAGGCACCGGGGAGCTGTTTTTT. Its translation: CASSRRTESQGGTGELFF.

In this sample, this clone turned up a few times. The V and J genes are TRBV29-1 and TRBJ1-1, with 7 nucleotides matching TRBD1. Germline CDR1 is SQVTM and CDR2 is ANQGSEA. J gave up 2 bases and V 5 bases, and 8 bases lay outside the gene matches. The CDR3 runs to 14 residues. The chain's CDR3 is CSVRMTGTNTEAFF. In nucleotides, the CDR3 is TGCAGCGTTCGGATGACAGGGACAAACACTGAAGCTTTCTTT.

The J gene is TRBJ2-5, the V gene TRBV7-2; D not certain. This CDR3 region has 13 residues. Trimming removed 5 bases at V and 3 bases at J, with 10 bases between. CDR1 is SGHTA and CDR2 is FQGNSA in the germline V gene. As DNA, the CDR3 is TGTGCCAGCAGCAGACACCCTGAAGAGACCCAGTACTTC. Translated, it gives CASSRHPEETQYF. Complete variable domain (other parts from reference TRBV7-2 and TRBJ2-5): GAGVSQSPSNKVTEKGKDVELRCDPISGHTALYWYRQSLGQGLEFLIYFQGNSAPDKSGLPSDRFSAERTGGSVSTLTIQRTQQEDSAVYLCASSRHPEETQYFGPGTRLLVL.

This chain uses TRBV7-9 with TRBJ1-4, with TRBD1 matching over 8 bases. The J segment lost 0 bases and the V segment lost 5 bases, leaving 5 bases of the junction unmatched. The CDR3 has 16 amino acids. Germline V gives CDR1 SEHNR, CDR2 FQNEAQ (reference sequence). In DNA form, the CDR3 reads TGTGCCAGCAGCCGGGGACAGGCCGCAACTAATGAAAAACTGTTTTTT. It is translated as CASSRGQAATNEKLFF.

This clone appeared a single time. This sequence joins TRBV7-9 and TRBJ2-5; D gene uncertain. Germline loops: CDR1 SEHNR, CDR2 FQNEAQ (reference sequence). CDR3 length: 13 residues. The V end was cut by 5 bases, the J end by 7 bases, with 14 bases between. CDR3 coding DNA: TGTGCCAGCAGCGCCCACTGGACCGGGACCCAGTACTTC. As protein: CASSAHWTGTQYF.

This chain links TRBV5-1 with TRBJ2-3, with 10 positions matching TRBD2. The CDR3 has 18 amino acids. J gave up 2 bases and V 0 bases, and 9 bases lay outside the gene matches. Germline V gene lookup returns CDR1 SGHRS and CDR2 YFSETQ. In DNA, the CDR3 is TGCGCCAGCAGCTTGGCCGGGCTAGCGGGGGAGTTCACAGATACGCAGTATTTT. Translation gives CASSLAGLAGEFTDTQYF.

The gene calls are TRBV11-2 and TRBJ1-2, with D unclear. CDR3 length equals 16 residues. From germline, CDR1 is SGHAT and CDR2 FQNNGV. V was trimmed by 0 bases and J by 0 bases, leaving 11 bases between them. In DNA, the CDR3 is TGTGCCAGCAGCTTAGATTCGGCCAGTCCTAACTATGGCTACACCTTC. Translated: CASSLDSASPNYGYTF.

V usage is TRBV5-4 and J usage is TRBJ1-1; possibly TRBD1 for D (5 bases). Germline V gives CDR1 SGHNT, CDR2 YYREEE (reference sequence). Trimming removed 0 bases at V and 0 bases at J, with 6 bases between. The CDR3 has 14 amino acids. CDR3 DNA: TGTGCCAGCAGCTTGGACAGGATGAACACTGAAGCTTTCTTT. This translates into CASSLDRMNTEAFF.

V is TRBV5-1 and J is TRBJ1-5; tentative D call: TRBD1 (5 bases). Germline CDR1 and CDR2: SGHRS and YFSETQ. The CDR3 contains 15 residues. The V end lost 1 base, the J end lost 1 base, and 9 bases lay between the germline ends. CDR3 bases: TGCGCCAGCAGCTTGCAGGGTGAGAGCAATCAGCCCCAGCATTTT. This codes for CASSLQGESNQPQHF.

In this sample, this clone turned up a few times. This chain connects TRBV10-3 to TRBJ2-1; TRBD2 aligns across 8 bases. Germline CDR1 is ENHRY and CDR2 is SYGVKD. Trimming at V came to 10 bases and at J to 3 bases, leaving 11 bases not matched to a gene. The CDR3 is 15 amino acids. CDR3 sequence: CATRRAGAFYNEQFF. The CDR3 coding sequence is TGTGCCACGAGGAGAGCGGGGGCTTTCTACAATGAGCAGTTCTTC.

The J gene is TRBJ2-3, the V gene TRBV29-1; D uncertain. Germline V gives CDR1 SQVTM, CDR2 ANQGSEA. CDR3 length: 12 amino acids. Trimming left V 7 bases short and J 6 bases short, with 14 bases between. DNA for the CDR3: TGCAGCGACGGACCGACTGGGGATACGCAGTATTTT. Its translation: CSDGPTGDTQYF.

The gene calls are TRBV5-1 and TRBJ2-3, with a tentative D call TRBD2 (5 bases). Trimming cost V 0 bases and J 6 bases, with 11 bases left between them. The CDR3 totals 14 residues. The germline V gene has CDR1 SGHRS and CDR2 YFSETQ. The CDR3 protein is CASSLADGGDTQYF. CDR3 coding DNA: TGCGCCAGCAGCTTGGCGGACGGCGGGGATACGCAGTATTTT.